The 21 T cell receptor beta chains reported below all come from one sample, sequenced in a study of cytomegalovirus exposure and HLA in healthy donors. Some clones are missing from TCRdb's copy, which holds only in-frame ones; the method was immunoSEQ multiplex PCR. In the table there are some 220,000 clones, under 95% of which are singletons. The sequenced material came from PBMCs. These receptors originate from a woman aged 18-29 years in good health and CMV-seronegative.

This clone was found once. J is TRBJ2-3 and V is TRBV29-1; TRBD2 matches 10 bases. This CDR3 contains 15 residues. Germline V gives CDR1 SQVTM, CDR2 ANQGSEA. V was clipped by 2 bases and J by 1 base; unmatched bases: 3. The CDR3 nucleotides read TGCAGCGTTGAATTTGGACTAGCGGGCACAGATACGCAGTATTTT. Protein: CSVEFGLAGTDTQYF.

The genes are TRBV27 and TRBJ1-1; 8 bases align to TRBD1. The CDR3 runs to 14 residues. V lost 6 bases to trimming and J lost 9 bases; unmatched junction nucleotides: 12. CDR1 is MNHEY, CDR2 SMNVEV, per germline (reference sequence). This CDR3 is CASRTLGTGLQAFF. The CDR3 DNA sequence: TGTGCCAGCAGGACCCTCGGGACAGGACTACAAGCTTTCTTT.

The rearrangement joins TRBV29-1 to TRBJ2-7, with D maybe TRBD2 (5 bases). The V end lost 4 bases, the J end lost 6 bases, and 13 bases lay between the germline ends. CDR1 and CDR2 (germline): SQVTM, ANQGSEA. This CDR3 is 12 amino acids long. The CDR3 region is CSVATGWGEQYF. CDR3 nucleotide sequence: TGCAGCGTTGCTACGGGGTGGGGCGAGCAGTACTTC.

This chain connects TRBV7-3 to TRBJ2-1, with 9 positions matching TRBD2. Germline trimming cut 2 bases from V and 6 bases from J; bases unmatched to any gene: 2. This CDR3 contains 14 residues. The germline V gene encodes CDR1 SGHTA and CDR2 FQGTGA. CDR3 region: CASSLLAGSNEQFF. The CDR3 coding sequence is TGTGCCAGCAGCTTACTAGCGGGAAGCAATGAGCAGTTCTTC.

J is TRBJ2-2 and V is TRBV23-1; D is possibly TRBD2 (7 bases). TRBV23-1 is given ORF status, its function remaining uncertain. V lost 0 bases, J lost 7 bases, and 18 bases lay in between. This CDR3 has 17 amino acids. This CDR3 is CASSQSMKGEGYGELFF. The CDR3 DNA follows: TGCGCCAGCAGTCAATCTATGAAGGGGGAGGGTTACGGGGAGCTGTTTTTT.

The V call is TRBV30, the J call TRBJ2-1; TRBD2 matches at 9 bases. Per the germline V gene, CDR1 is GTSNPN and CDR2 is SVGIG (reference sequence). The CDR3 is 14 residues long. Trimming took 5 bases from V and 0 from J; bases not matched to a gene: 2. CDR3 amino acids: CAWLAGVSYNEQFF. The CDR3 coding sequence is TGTGCCTGGTTAGCGGGAGTCTCCTACAATGAGCAGTTCTTC.

The rearrangement links TRBV25-1 to TRBJ1-6, with 8 nucleotides matching TRBD1. V shed 6 bases and J 7 bases; nucleotides not matched to a gene: 5. Germline V gene data show CDR1 as MGHDK and CDR2 as SYGVNS. The length of the CDR3 is 14 residues. The CDR3 sequence: CASRLQGGNSPLHF. The CDR3 DNA follows: TGTGCCAGCAGGCTACAGGGGGGCAATTCACCCCTCCACTTT.

This clone occurred once. The rearrangement uses TRBV11-1 and TRBJ2-1; D is possibly TRBD2 (5 bases). This CDR3 has 15 amino acids. CDR1 is SGHAT and CDR2 is FQDESV in the germline V gene (reference sequence). V lost 1 base, J lost 4 bases, and 11 bases lay in between. The CDR3 here is CASSLDPRGYNEQFF. The CDR3 nucleotides are TGTGCCAGCAGCTTAGACCCACGAGGGTACAATGAGCAGTTCTTC.

Worth noting for this clone: This sequence may be a read error, since a much larger clone differs from it by one base. The V call is TRBV28, the J call TRBJ1-2; the match to TRBD1 covers 7 bases. This CDR3 spans 13 amino acids. V dropped 6 bases and J dropped 2; count of bases not matched to a gene: 3. The germline V gene has CDR1 MDHEN and CDR2 SYDVKM. CDR3 sequence reads: CASSPRGNYGYTF. The CDR3 DNA follows: TGTGCCAGCAGCCCCAGGGGGAACTATGGCTACACCTTC.

The rearrangement joins TRBV4-1 to TRBJ2-1; D is possibly TRBD1 (6 bases). With 1 base removed from V and 4 bases from J, the gap between germline ends came to 8 bases. This CDR3 comprises 14 residues. Germline values: CDR1 MGHRA, CDR2 YSYEKL. CDR3 loop: CASSQVQGYNEQFF. CDR3 DNA: TGCGCCAGCAGCCAAGTACAGGGATACAATGAGCAGTTCTTC.

The CDR3 spells CASTSTSGTYEQYF. CDR3 DNA sequence: TGTGCCAGCACTTCGACTAGCGGGACCTACGAGCAGTACTTC. The chain is built from TRBV18 and TRBJ2-7; 11 bases align to TRBD2. Trimming at V came to 8 bases and at J to 2 bases, leaving 5 bases not matched to a gene. Germline V gene data show CDR1 as KGHSH and CDR2 as LQKENI. This CDR3 is 14 amino acids long.

CDR3 nucleotide sequence: TGTGCCAGCAGCCCAAAAGAGACCCAGTACTTC. Residues: CASSPKETQYF. The V gene is TRBV7-9, the J gene TRBJ2-5, with D unresolved. This CDR3 contains 11 residues. The germline V and J ends were trimmed by 5 bases and 3 bases, with 4 bases remaining between them. The germline V gene encodes CDR1 SEHNR and CDR2 FQNEAQ (reference sequence).

The CDR3 loop reads CASSFGLDGDTQYF. CDR3 sequence (DNA): TGCGCCAGCAGCTTCGGACTGGATGGAGATACGCAGTATTTT. V gene TRBV5-1 combines with J gene TRBJ2-3; the D gene is possibly TRBD2 (5 bases). This CDR3 comprises 14 residues. Germline V gene sequence: CDR1 SGHRS, CDR2 YFSETQ. The V and J ends lost 2 bases and 5 bases respectively, with 12 bases between them.

The chain has TRBV5-1 and TRBJ2-7, with 8 nucleotides matching TRBD2. Germline loops: CDR1 SGHRS, CDR2 YFSETQ. The CDR3 runs to 15 residues. Trimming at V came to 0 bases and at J to 4 bases, leaving 6 bases not matched to a gene. CDR3 DNA sequence: TGCGCCAGCAGCTTGGTACTAGCGGAGGGGTACGAGCAGTACTTC. Translated, it gives CASSLVLAEGYEQYF.

The genes are TRBV6-1 and TRBJ1-2, with TRBD1 matching 9 bases. The V gene end was trimmed by 5 bases and the J gene end by 6 bases; junction bases not matched to a gene: 4. CDR3 length: 13 residues. Germline CDR1 and CDR2: MNHNS and SASEGT. CDR3 protein: CASSPGTGHGYTF. CDR3 DNA sequence: TGTGCCAGCAGTCCCGGGACAGGGCATGGCTACACCTTC.

This clone is a singleton in its sample. This chain uses TRBV28 with TRBJ1-6; possibly TRBD1 for D (5 bases). The germline V and J ends were trimmed by 3 bases and 6 bases, with 9 bases remaining between them. The germline gives CDR1 MDHEN, CDR2 SYDVKM. The CDR3 is 14 amino acids. The DNA for the CDR3 is TGTGCCAGCAGTTTTGACAGAGGTAATTCACCCCTCCACTTT. Amino acids: CASSFDRGNSPLHF.

This sequence joins TRBV9 and TRBJ2-4, with D possibly being TRBD2 (5 bases). The CDR3 runs 15 residues. Germline CDR1 and CDR2: SGDLS and YYNGEE. V shed 7 bases and J shed 0 bases, with 14 bases lying between them. CDR3 in DNA: TGTGCCAGCGGACGGACTGGTCTAGCCAAAAACATTCAGTACTTC. Protein product: CASGRTGLAKNIQYF.

The chain joins TRBV7-2 to TRBJ1-2; TRBD1 agrees at 7 bases. Germline V CDR1 and CDR2: SGHTA, FQGNSA. The CDR3 is 13 residues long. Trimming removed 5 bases from V and 8 bases from J; junction bases left unmatched: 8. In DNA form, the CDR3 reads TGTGCCAGCAGCGCTATGGGACAGCTAGGCTACACCTTC. This codes for CASSAMGQLGYTF.

CDR3 region: CAISRTSGLSSEQYF. For the CDR3, the DNA is TGTGCCATCAGTAGAACTAGCGGGCTGAGCTCCGAGCAGTACTTC. V and J are TRBV10-3 and TRBJ2-7, with 9 bases that match TRBD2. CDR3 length: 15 residues. The trim removed 5 bases at V and 6 bases at J, leaving 11 bases unmatched. Germline V lookup: CDR1 ENHRY, CDR2 SYGVKD.

Only one count was recorded for this clone. This chain links TRBV7-3 with TRBJ2-1; TRBD2 matches 11 bases. J gave up 6 bases and V 4 bases, and 8 bases lay outside the gene matches. CDR1 SGHTA and CDR2 FQGTGA come from the germline V gene. CDR3 size: 16 residues. The CDR3 sequence: CASSSEGLAVLNEQFF. The CDR3 bases are TGTGCCAGCAGCTCCGAGGGACTAGCGGTCCTCAATGAGCAGTTCTTC.

This clone occurred a few times. The chain combines TRBV6-1 with TRBJ1-5; no reliable D call. This CDR3 region has 16 residues. Germline V gives CDR1 MNHNS, CDR2 SASEGT. V lost 1 base, J lost 4 bases, and 14 bases lay in between. DNA of the CDR3: TGTGCCAGCAGTGAAGGGAGGACCGGTAGGAATCAGCCCCAGCATTTT. Translating gives CASSEGRTGRNQPQHF.